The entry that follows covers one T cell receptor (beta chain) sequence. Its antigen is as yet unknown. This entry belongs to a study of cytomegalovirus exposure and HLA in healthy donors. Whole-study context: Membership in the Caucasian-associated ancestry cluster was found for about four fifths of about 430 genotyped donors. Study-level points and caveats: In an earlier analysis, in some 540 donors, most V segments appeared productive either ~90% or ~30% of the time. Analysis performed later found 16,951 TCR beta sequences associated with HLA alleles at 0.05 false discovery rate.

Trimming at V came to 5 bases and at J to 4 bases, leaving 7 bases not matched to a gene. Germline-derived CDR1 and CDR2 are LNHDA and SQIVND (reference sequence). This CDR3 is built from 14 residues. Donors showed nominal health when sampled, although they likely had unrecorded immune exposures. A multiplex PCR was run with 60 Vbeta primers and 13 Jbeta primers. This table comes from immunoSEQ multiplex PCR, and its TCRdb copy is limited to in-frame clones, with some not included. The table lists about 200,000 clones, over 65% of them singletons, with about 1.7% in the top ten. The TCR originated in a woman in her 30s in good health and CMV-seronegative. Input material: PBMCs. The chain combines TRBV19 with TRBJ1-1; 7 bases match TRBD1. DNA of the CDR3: TGTGCCAGTAGTTTGACAGGGTCCGCCACTGAAGCTTTCTTT. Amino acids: CASSLTGSATEAFF.